The TCR beta chain under discussion was sequenced for a study of shared clonotypes between healthy human individuals. V lost 4 bases to trimming and J lost 3 bases, with 10 bases between them. Germline assignment: CDR1 LNHDA and CDR2 SQIVND (reference sequence). The CDR3 has 14 residues. Several immunoSEQ plates received, in even portions, the genomic DNA of each subset. It was approximately 280 ng DNA, roughly 30,000 T cell genomes, that went into each replicate PCR of unsorted PBMC. With ten immunoSEQ deep assay plates, unsorted PBMC DNA underwent sequencing. The data were produced by immunoSEQ multiplex PCR, yet TCRdb's version contains in-frame clones alone and is incomplete. Among fewer than 650,000 clones listed, 75% to 85% were seen once. Every donor, a Caucasian adult, lived in Nashville, Tennessee.

This chain links TRBV19 with TRBJ1-3; D is ambiguous. The source material was PBMCs. The origin of this receptor is a woman in her 40s in good health. Some clones in this sample may be carry-over from other donors' samples. CDR3 in amino acids: CASSRGFGGNTIYF. In DNA, the CDR3 is TGTGCCAGTAGTAGGGGTTTTGGTGGAAACACCATATATTTT.